This is a list of T cell receptor beta chains from one sample in a study of blood T cell repertoires in COVID-19. Repertoires were generated with immunoSEQ multiplex PCR, while TCRdb's copy carries only in-frame clones and drops some. This sample carries 220,000 or so clones, roughly four fifths of them seen once, and the ten largest clones take approximately 7.6%. What was sequenced was peripheral blood. Every receptor here comes from a woman of 80 years or more with COVID-19, enrolled during active disease. Both conserved end residues are part of each CDR3. D genes are given only for firm matches.

V gene: TRBV6-6; D gene: NA; J gene: TRBJ1-2; CDR3 DNA: TGTGCCAGCAGTTTTGCGGACACTTTCTATGGCTACACCTTC; CDR3 protein: CASSFADTFYGYTF
V gene: TRBV2; D gene: NA; J gene: TRBJ1-3; CDR3 DNA: TGTGCCAGCATCCCCGGGACTCCTGGAAACACCATATATTTT; CDR3 protein: CASIPGTPGNTIYF
V gene: TRBV20-1; D gene: TRBD1; J gene: TRBJ1-2; CDR3 DNA: TGCAGTGCTAGTCGGGGGACAGGCTATGGCTACACCTTC; CDR3 protein: CSASRGTGYGYTF
V gene: TRBV2; D gene: NA; J gene: TRBJ1-2; CDR3 DNA: TGTGCCAGCACCCAGGGTTGGGATGGCTACACCTTC; CDR3 protein: CASTQGWDGYTF
V gene: TRBV6-1; D gene: TRBD2; J gene: TRBJ2-3; CDR3 DNA: TGTGCCAGCAGTGAAGCGCTAGCGGGGCACACAGATACGCAGTATTTT; CDR3 protein: CASSEALAGHTDTQYF
V gene: TRBV12-3/TRBV12-4; D gene: NA; J gene: TRBJ1-1; CDR3 DNA: TGTGCCAGCACCGGCAGGGTAGTTGGTGAAGCTTTCTTT; CDR3 protein: CASTGRVVGEAFF
V gene: TRBV24-1; D gene: TRBD2; J gene: TRBJ2-1; CDR3 DNA: TGTGCCACCAGTGATTCGACCGGGGGGTCATTATACAATGAGCAGTTCTTC; CDR3 protein: CATSDSTGGSLYNEQFF
V gene: TRBV11-3; D gene: NA; J gene: TRBJ2-1; CDR3 DNA: TGTGCCAGCAGTCCAAGGGGGTACAATGAGCAGTTCTTC; CDR3 protein: CASSPRGYNEQFF
V gene: TRBV29-1; D gene: NA; J gene: TRBJ1-5; CDR3 DNA: TGCAGCGTTGACGCGGGGTTTGGGGCTAGCAATCAGCCCCAGCATTTT; CDR3 protein: CSVDAGFGASNQPQHF
V gene: TRBV27; D gene: TRBD1; J gene: TRBJ1-5; CDR3 DNA: TGTGCCAGCAGTTTATTCGGGCCCCAGGGGGTATATAGCAATCAGCCCCAGCATTTT; CDR3 protein: CASSLFGPQGVYSNQPQHF